These 20 T cell receptor beta chains originate from one sample sequenced in a study of blood T cells in healthy people across ages. For the second PCR, which ran for about 6 to 11 cycles, a sample-barcoded 5' primer and a J-beta primer mix were used. Via MiXCR, TCRdb re-called the 5' RACE reads, giving one row per CDR3 protein. This sample carries about 900,000 distinct CDR3 sequences, around two thirds of them seen once, and the ten largest clones take about 27%. Sequencing was carried out using blood. These TCRs come from a man aged 25-45 years in good health.

CDR3 protein: CASSATLGGEQYF. CDR3 DNA sequence: TGTGCCAGCAGCGCCACGTTGGGGGGCGAGCAGTACTTC. V is TRBV5-6 and J is TRBJ2-5, with D possibly TRBD2 on 6 matching bases. The J call may not be correct, given that the DNA end is closer to TRBJ2-7. Germline CDR1 is SGHDT and CDR2 is YYEEEE. The CDR3 runs to 13 residues.

The CDR3 nucleotides are TGTGCCAGCTCACCTGGGCTGCACGAGCAGTACTTC. This codes for CASSPGLHEQYF. V and J are TRBV18 and TRBJ2-4; D not certain. Near its end, the DNA agrees better with TRBJ2-7, so the J call may be wrong. CDR1 is KGHSH and CDR2 is LQKENI in the germline V gene. The CDR3 runs to 12 residues.

V gene TRBV7-2 combines with J gene TRBJ2-1; tentative D call: TRBD2 (6 bases). The V and J ends lost 4 bases and 5 bases respectively, with 15 bases between them. The germline gives CDR1 SGHTA, CDR2 FQGNSA. The CDR3 is 15 amino acids. The CDR3 sequence: CASSSARWGDNEQFF. In DNA, the CDR3 is TGTGCCAGCAGCTCCGCCCGTTGGGGGGACAATGAGCAGTTCTTC.

The chain combines TRBV3-1 with TRBJ2-3; D unresolved. CDR1 is LGHDT, CDR2 YNNKEL, per germline (reference sequence). The V gene lost 0 bases and the J gene lost 5 bases, with 6 bases spanning the gap. The length of the CDR3 is 13 residues. CDR3 nucleotides: TGTGCCAGCAGCCAAGAGGCGGAAGATACGCAGTATTTT. It codes for CASSQEAEDTQYF.

The V and J genes are TRBV20-1 and TRBJ2-4; TRBD2 aligns across 7 bases. The J call may be in error: the DNA end matches TRBJ2-5 better. The CDR3 spans 12 residues. Per the germline V gene, CDR1 is DFQATT and CDR2 is SNEGSKA (reference sequence). The CDR3 loop is CSAQRGRGTQYF. The CDR3 DNA follows: TGCAGTGCTCAGCGGGGTCGCGGGACCCAGTACTTC.

The chain uses TRBV28 and TRBJ2-7, with D perhaps matching TRBD1 (6 bases). Germline V lookup: CDR1 MDHEN, CDR2 SYDVKM. Trimming took 6 bases from V and 1 from J, leaving 13 bases between them. The CDR3 runs 14 residues. In DNA form, the CDR3 reads TGTGCCAGCAGACCCGGACAGACTTCCTACGAGCAGTACTTC. Amino acid sequence: CASRPGQTSYEQYF.

The V call is TRBV9, the J call TRBJ2-1, with D perhaps matching TRBD1 or TRBD2 (5 bases each). Trimming pared 7 bases from V and 2 bases from J, leaving 10 bases between. From germline, CDR1 is SGDLS and CDR2 YYNGEE. This CDR3 region has 13 residues. The CDR3 reads CASSGAAYNEQFF. As DNA, the CDR3 is TGTGCCAGCTCCGGGGCAGCCTACAATGAGCAGTTCTTC.

The CDR3 nucleotides are TGCGCCAGCAGTCGAGGGGTGGGGCAGGACTCCTACGAGCAGTACTTC. Protein product: CASSRGVGQDSYEQYF. The V gene is TRBV5-1, the J gene TRBJ2-7, with D perhaps matching TRBD1 or TRBD2 (5 bases each). CDR3 length: 16 amino acids. The germline V gene encodes CDR1 SGHRS and CDR2 YFSETQ. V lost 5 bases to trimming and J lost 0 bases, with 18 bases between them.

This chain connects TRBV29-1 to TRBJ2-4, with D maybe TRBD1 (6 bases). The J call may be in error: the DNA end matches TRBJ2-7 better. Looked up from germline, CDR1 is SQVTM and CDR2 is ANQGSEA. CDR3 length: 13 residues. The DNA of the CDR3 is TGCAGCGTTTACGGACAGTGGAGCTACGAGCAGTACTTC. Amino acids: CSVYGQWSYEQYF.

This chain connects TRBV7-9 to TRBJ2-1; D perhaps matches TRBD2 (5 bases). Trimming stripped 5 bases from V and 3 bases from J, with 17 bases between. The CDR3 is 16 residues long. CDR1 and CDR2 from the germline V gene are SEHNR and FQNEAQ (reference sequence). CDR3 in amino acids: CASSPKYGVDYNEQFF. In nucleotides, the CDR3 is TGTGCCAGCAGCCCGAAGTACGGGGTCGACTACAATGAGCAGTTCTTC.

This clonotype was picked up a small number of times. V and J are TRBV4-3 and TRBJ2-3; TRBD1 matches at 7 bases. J gave up 2 bases and V 0 bases, and 8 bases lay outside the gene matches. The CDR3 consists of 17 residues. The germline V gene encodes CDR1 LGHNA and CDR2 YSLEER. This chain's CDR3 is CASSQEGQLFSTDTQYF. CDR3 nucleotides: TGCGCCAGCAGCCAAGAGGGACAGTTATTCTCCACAGATACGCAGTATTTT.

This chain links TRBV4-3 with TRBJ2-5; 9 bases agree with TRBD1. The V gene's germline CDR1 is LGHNA and CDR2 YSLEER. The V and J ends lost 2 bases and 4 bases, in that order; junction bases with no gene match: 8. CDR3 size: 16 residues. CDR3 in amino acids: CASSQRTGAFGETQYF. The CDR3 DNA reads as TGCGCCAGCAGCCAACGGACAGGGGCTTTTGGAGAGACCCAGTACTTC.

This clonotype was counted only a few times. J is TRBJ2-6 and V is TRBV4-2; perhaps D is TRBD1 or TRBD2 (5 bases each). Trimming shortened V by 3 bases and J by 0 bases, and 9 bases separated the two germline ends. The CDR3 is made up of 16 amino acids. Looked up from germline, CDR1 is LGHNA and CDR2 is YNFKEQ. The DNA for the CDR3 is TGTGCCAGCAGCCACGATGGGGGCTCTGGGGCCAACGTCCTGACTTTC. It translates to CASSHDGGSGANVLTF.

This clonotype was counted once. This chain connects TRBV20-1 to TRBJ1-4; TRBD1 is a possible D gene (5 bases). CDR1 is DFQATT, CDR2 SNEGSKA, per germline (reference sequence). The length of the CDR3 is 15 residues. The ends were cut back, 2 bases at V and 3 bases at J, with 13 bases in the middle. CDR3 in amino acids: CSARSLRGANEKLFF. CDR3 sequence (DNA): TGCAGTGCTAGATCCCTACGGGGCGCTAATGAAAAACTGTTTTTT.

As for this clonotype: The junction differs from germline at one of its ends, possibly a read error. This rearrangement joins TRBV12-3 or TRBV12-4 to TRBJ1-1, with 9 bases fitting TRBD1. CDR3 length: 14 residues. DNA for the CDR3: TGTGCCTGCAGTTGGGGACAGGGGAACACTGAAGCTTTCTTT. Protein sequence: CACSWGQGNTEAFF.

This chain uses TRBV6-5 with TRBJ2-1; 9 bases fit TRBD1. V was pared by 2 bases and J by 2 bases, with 4 bases of the junction left unmatched. Germline-derived CDR1 and CDR2 are MNHEY and SVGAGI. CDR3 length equals 16 residues. The CDR3 DNA follows: TGTGCCAGCAGTTACGCCGGGACAGGGCCCTACAATGAGCAGTTCTTC. Translated, it gives CASSYAGTGPYNEQFF.

This clonotype was seen a few times. V usage is TRBV5-1 and J usage is TRBJ2-3, with TRBD1 matching 10 bases. Trimming took 4 bases from V and 4 from J; bases not matched to a gene: 6. Germline CDR1 and CDR2: SGHRS and YFSETQ. The CDR3 contains 15 residues. The chain's CDR3 is CASSGQGVWSDTQYF. The DNA of the CDR3 is TGCGCCAGCAGCGGACAGGGGGTATGGTCAGATACGCAGTATTTT.

The chain combines TRBV6-5 with TRBJ2-5, with D perhaps assigned TRBD1 or TRBD2 (7 bases each). The DNA matches TRBJ2-7 better at its end, which makes the J call doubtful. Germline CDR1 and CDR2: MNHEY and SVGAGI. This CDR3 is 14 amino acids long. The CDR3 nucleotides read TGTGCCAGCAATCCAGGGGGGGGTTGGAACGAGCAGTACTTC. Amino acid sequence: CASNPGGGWNEQYF.

This clonotype was found many times. V gene TRBV20-1 combines with J gene TRBJ2-1, with 13 bases lining up with TRBD2. This CDR3 contains 16 residues. The ends lost 5 bases at V and 0 bases at J; junction bases unmatched: 4. Per the germline V gene, CDR1 is DFQATT and CDR2 is SNEGSKA (reference sequence). As DNA, the CDR3 is TGCAGTGCTTCGGGACTAGCGGGGAGCTCCTACAATGAGCAGTTCTTC. Translation gives CSASGLAGSSYNEQFF.

J is TRBJ2-1 and V is TRBV6-5, with a possible D match to TRBD1 (5 bases). Germline V gene lookup returns CDR1 MNHEY and CDR2 SVGAGI. The ends were cut back, 5 bases at V and 7 bases at J, with 15 bases in the middle. The CDR3 covers 14 residues. The CDR3 sequence is CASSLQTAYNEQFF. The DNA for the CDR3 is TGTGCCAGCAGTCTCCAGACAGCTTATAATGAGCAGTTCTTC.